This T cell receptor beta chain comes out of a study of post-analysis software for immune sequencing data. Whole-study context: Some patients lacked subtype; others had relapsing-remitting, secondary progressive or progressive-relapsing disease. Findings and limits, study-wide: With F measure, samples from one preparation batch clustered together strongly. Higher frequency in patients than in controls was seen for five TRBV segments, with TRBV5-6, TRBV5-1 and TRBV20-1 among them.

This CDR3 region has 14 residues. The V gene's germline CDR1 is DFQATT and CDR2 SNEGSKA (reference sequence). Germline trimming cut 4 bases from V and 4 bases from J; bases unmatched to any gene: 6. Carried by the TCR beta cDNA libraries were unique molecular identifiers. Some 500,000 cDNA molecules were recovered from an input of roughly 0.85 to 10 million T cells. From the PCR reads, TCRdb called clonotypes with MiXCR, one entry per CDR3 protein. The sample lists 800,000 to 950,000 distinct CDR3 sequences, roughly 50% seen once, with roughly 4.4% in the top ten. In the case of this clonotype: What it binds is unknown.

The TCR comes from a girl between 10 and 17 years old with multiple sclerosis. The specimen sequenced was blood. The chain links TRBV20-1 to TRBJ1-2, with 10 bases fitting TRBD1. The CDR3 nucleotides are TGCAGTGCTATGGGGACAGGGGTTCCCTATGGCTACACCTTC. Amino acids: CSAMGTGVPYGYTF.